This T cell receptor (beta chain) was recorded in a study of cytomegalovirus exposure and HLA in healthy donors. PCR employed 60 Vbeta and 13 Jbeta primers. Generated by immunoSEQ multiplex PCR, the TCRdb table keeps only in-frame clones and is missing some. This table holds about 190,000 clones, 70% to 80% found once. This CDR3 has 15 residues. The J segment lost 8 bases and the V segment lost 0 bases, leaving 6 bases of the junction unmatched. Germline assignment: CDR1 PRHDT and CDR2 FYEKMQ (reference sequence). Material: PBMCs. This rearrangement joins TRBV13 to TRBJ2-4, with TRBD2 matching 8 bases. The TCR comes from a woman aged 25 to 39 in good health and CMV-seropositive. The CDR3 DNA reads TGTGCCAGCAGCTTAGGCCAGACTAGCGTTGACATTCAGTACTTC. Its protein product is CASSLGQTSVDIQYF.